This T cell receptor (beta chain) was captured in a study of shared clonotypes between healthy human individuals. The germline V and J ends were trimmed by 1 base and 3 bases, with 14 bases remaining between them. This CDR3 is 16 amino acids long. As defined, naive CD8 cells were CD45RO-negative and positively selected for CCR7, with terminally differentiated effector memory CD45RA+ cells excluded. The repertoire was sequenced with immunoSEQ multiplex PCR; TCRdb's copy has only in-frame clones and lacks some. There are about 2 million clones in the sample; just under 95% occur only once, and around 1.1% lies in the top ten.

This receptor was taken from a man between 18 and 29 years old in good health. Sequencing was performed on naive CD8+ T cells sorted from blood. The rearrangement links TRBV5-3 to TRBJ2-1, with D perhaps assigned TRBD1 or TRBD2 (5 bases each). TRBV5-3 is an ORF; its function is uncertain. The CDR3 DNA sequence: TGTGCCAGAAGCTTGCGGGACCCCAGTATCTACAATGAGCAGTTCTTC. Its translation: CARSLRDPSIYNEQFF.